The present T cell receptor beta chain was sequenced within a study of OX40 agonist ivuxolimab in advanced cancers. As for the study in general: Every 2 weeks, ivuxolimab was infused into the patients intravenously at between 0.01 and 10 mg/kg. Aged about 20 to 80 with a mean of roughly 63 years, they were around 79% male. General observations from the study: There were, on average, more expanded clones in CD8+ T cells than in CD4+.

As regards this clone: Antigen unknown.

This CDR3 region has 15 residues. Trimming left V 1 base short and J 6 bases short, with 14 bases between. Germline CDR1 reads SGHNT; CDR2 reads YYREEE (reference sequence). The repertoire was sequenced with immunoSEQ multiplex PCR; TCRdb's copy has only in-frame clones and lacks some. The data contain about 110,000 clones, roughly 90% of them seen just once; the ten biggest clones take up under 0.85%. The timepoints at which blood was sampled were baseline, cycle 4 day 1, and cycle 7 day 1. The chain recombines TRBV5-4 with TRBJ2-1, with unresolved D. Material: CD4+ or CD8+ T cells sorted from blood, obtained in a trial of the OX40 agonist ivuxolimab. The clonotype was recovered from an adult with an advanced solid tumor such as melanoma, head and neck, liver or kidney cancer. The CDR3 protein is CASSLISPVGNEQFF. In nucleotides, the CDR3 is TGTGCCAGCAGCTTGATCTCACCGGTGGGCAATGAGCAGTTCTTC.